This TCR beta chain was profiled in a study of CD8 T cells in Susac syndrome. Healthy donors served as the controls. They were matched for age and sex. The CDR3 has 18 amino acids. CDR1 and CDR2 from the germline V gene are LGHDT and YNNKEL (reference sequence). V gave up 1 base and J gave up 0 bases; unmatched junction bases: 5. It was with random hexamers that roughly 0.5 to 1 ug RNA was reverse transcribed. The amplification used immunoSEQ multiplex PCR on TCR beta CDR3; it spanned 54 Vbeta and 13 Jbeta. TCRdb reanalysed the immunoSEQ multiplex PCR reads using MiXCR and keeps one entry per CDR3 protein. Counted here are 100,000 or so distinct CDR3 sequences, 85% to 95% occurring once; the ten biggest clones make up 0.14%.

This sequence was found in a human donor in good health. The sample was CD4+ T cells from PBMCs. The gene calls are TRBV3-1 and TRBJ2-6; TRBD1 matches 8 bases. This CDR3 reads CASSQVPTGVSGANVLTF. CDR3 DNA: TGTGCCAGCAGCCAAGTCCCGACAGGGGTCTCTGGGGCCAACGTCCTGACTTTC.